This entry is about one T cell receptor beta chain. The data stem from a study of OX40 agonist ivuxolimab in advanced cancers. Libraries were prepared by immunoSEQ multiplex PCR; TCRdb keeps only in-frame clonotypes and omits some of them. This sample has 30,000 to 40,000 clones; roughly nine tenths occur once, and the top ten carry 8.5% to 9.5%. The ends were cut back, 0 bases at V and 0 bases at J, with 9 bases in the middle. This CDR3 has 15 amino acids. Germline V gene lookup returns CDR1 SGHVS and CDR2 FQNEAQ. This chain joins TRBV7-8 and TRBJ2-7; TRBD2 might be the D (6 bases). The sequence came from an adult with an advanced solid tumor such as melanoma, head and neck, liver or kidney cancer. This specimen was CD4+ or CD8+ T cells sorted from blood, taken in a trial of the OX40 agonist ivuxolimab. CDR3 sequence: CASSLAQRASYEQYF. The CDR3 DNA follows: TGTGCCAGCAGCTTAGCCCAGCGGGCCTCCTACGAGCAGTACTTC.